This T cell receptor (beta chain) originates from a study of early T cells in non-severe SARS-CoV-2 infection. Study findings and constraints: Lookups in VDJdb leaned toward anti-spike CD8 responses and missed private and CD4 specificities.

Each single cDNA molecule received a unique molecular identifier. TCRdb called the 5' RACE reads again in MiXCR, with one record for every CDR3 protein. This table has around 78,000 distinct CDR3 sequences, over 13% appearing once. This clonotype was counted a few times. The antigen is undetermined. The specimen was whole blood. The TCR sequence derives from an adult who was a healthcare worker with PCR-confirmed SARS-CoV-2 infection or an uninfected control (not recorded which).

For the CDR3, the DNA is TGTGCCAGCAGCTTAGAAGCTTGGGGACCCGAGATCTACGAGCAGTACTTC. It yields the protein CASSLEAWGPEIYEQYF. The chain recombines TRBV11-3 with TRBJ2-7, with D tentatively TRBD1 or TRBD2 (5 bases each). V gave up 0 bases and J gave up 3 bases, with 18 bases separating them. There are 17 residues in the CDR3. Germline-derived CDR1 and CDR2 are SGHNT and YENEEA.